This TCR beta chain stems from a study of blood T cell repertoires in COVID-19. About the study: Samples came from the United States, Italy and Spain, spanning acute and convalescent COVID-19. The analysed material was cDNA or gDNA that came from T cells, B-cell-depleted T cells, or PBMCs.

Trimming left V 3 bases short and J 3 bases short, with 6 bases between. This CDR3 is built from 12 residues. Source study methods: Estimation of nucleated cell counts was performed using reference gene primer amplification. Sequencing used immunoSEQ multiplex PCR; TCRdb keeps in-frame clones, though not all of them. For V, J and clone size, that table is used; D and trimming come from the DNA. In the table there are under 250,000 clones, around 88% of which are singletons. The sample consisted of peripheral blood. The chain couples TRBV12-3 or TRBV12-4 to TRBJ2-7; no definite D call. This receptor was taken from a man aged 40-49 years with active or convalescent COVID-19. CDR3 sequence (DNA): TGTGCCAGCAGTTTCAGTTTCTACGAGCAGTACTTC. Protein sequence: CASSFSFYEQYF.